Below, 29 T cell receptor beta chains from the same sample are listed, as sequenced in a study of shared clonotypes between healthy human individuals. Clones were read by immunoSEQ multiplex PCR, and TCRdb kept only the in-frame ones, dropping some. The table includes about 2.3 million clones, approximately 95% detected once. Sequencing was done on a sample of naive CD4+ T cells from PBMCs. As to subset: CD45RA+ positively selected. The source of these receptors is a man aged 18 to 30 in good health. Some clones in this sample may be carry-over from other donors' samples.

The DNA for the CDR3 is TGTGCCAGCAGCGGCCCGAGAAACACCGGGGAGCTGTTTTTT. Its translation: CASSGPRNTGELFF. J is TRBJ2-2 and V is TRBV28; D unclear. Germline-derived CDR1 and CDR2 are MDHEN and SYDVKM. With 6 bases removed from V and 2 bases from J, the gap between germline ends came to 10 bases. The CDR3 consists of 14 residues.

The chain joins TRBV9 to TRBJ2-2; 8 positions match TRBD2. The trim removed 4 bases at V and 7 bases at J, leaving 6 bases unmatched. The CDR3 has 14 amino acids. Germline CDR1 is SGDLS and CDR2 is YYNGEE. The chain's CDR3 is CASSPPGLVGELFF. The DNA of the CDR3 is TGTGCCAGCAGCCCCCCGGGACTAGTCGGGGAGCTGTTTTTT.

The CDR3, as DNA: TGTGCCAGTAGTATCTCGGGGAGGAATGAGCAGTTCTTC. This sequence encodes CASSISGRNEQFF. The chain joins TRBV19 to TRBJ2-1, with D maybe TRBD2 (6 bases). The V and J ends lost 3 bases and 7 bases respectively, with 10 bases between them. Looked up from germline, CDR1 is LNHDA and CDR2 is SQIVND (reference sequence). The CDR3 has 13 amino acids.

V gene TRBV30 combines with J gene TRBJ1-5, with D perhaps matching TRBD1 (5 bases). The length of the CDR3 is 17 residues. In germline, CDR1 is GTSNPN, CDR2 SVGIG (reference sequence). The V end was cut by 0 bases, the J end by 2 bases, with 17 bases between. The CDR3 coding sequence is TGTGCCTGGAGTGTAGGGACCCTCTCGGATGGCAATCAGCCCCAGCATTTT. It is translated as CAWSVGTLSDGNQPQHF.

This chain connects TRBV30 to TRBJ1-4; perhaps TRBD1 as D (5 bases). The CDR3 loop spans 13 amino acids. V was shortened by 8 bases and J by 8 bases, with 18 bases between the two germline ends. CDR1 is GTSNPN, CDR2 SVGIG, per germline (reference sequence). Here the CDR3 reads CATSGDPSEKLFF. In DNA form, the CDR3 reads TGTGCCACATCCGGGGACCCAAGCGAAAAACTGTTTTTT.

To note about this clone: Other DNA sequences from this sample encode an identical CDR3 as well. The J gene is TRBJ2-5, the V gene TRBV5-1; 7 bases agree with TRBD1. The germline gives CDR1 SGHRS, CDR2 YFSETQ. V lost 0 bases and J lost 1; bases outside the gene matches: 3. The CDR3 is 15 residues long. For the CDR3, the DNA is TGCGCCAGCAGCTTGGTGGGGACAGCCCAAGAGACCCAGTACTTC. Residues: CASSLVGTAQETQYF.

The rearrangement links TRBV7-6 to TRBJ1-5, with D unresolved. CDR1 is SGHVS and CDR2 is FNYEAQ in the germline V gene. V was clipped by 5 bases and J by 0 bases, with 8 bases between them. CDR3 length equals 14 residues. CDR3 coding DNA: TGTGCCAGCAGCCAAGGCCCTAGCAATCAGCCCCAGCATTTT. It encodes CASSQGPSNQPQHF.

A remark on this clone: The sample contains more than one DNA sequence encoding this CDR3. The V and J genes are TRBV28 and TRBJ1-2, with a tentative D call TRBD1 (5 bases). V lost 3 bases and J 5 bases, leaving 7 bases between the germline ends. Germline V gene lookup returns CDR1 MDHEN and CDR2 SYDVKM. The CDR3 totals 12 residues. CDR3 in DNA: TGTGCCAGCAGTTTGGGGGGGTATGGCTACACCTTC. This codes for CASSLGGYGYTF.

This chain connects TRBV15 to TRBJ2-1; 9 nucleotides align to TRBD1. The junction had 9 bases not matched to a gene; V was cut back by 4 bases and J by 8 bases. The CDR3 contains 15 residues. Germline assignment: CDR1 LNHNV and CDR2 YYDKDF (reference sequence). The chain's CDR3 is CATSTTGQGIYEQFF. The DNA of the CDR3 is TGTGCCACCAGCACGACGGGACAGGGTATCTATGAGCAGTTCTTC.

The chain is built from TRBV6-5 and TRBJ2-5; TRBD1 is a possible D gene (5 bases). Germline CDR1 is MNHEY and CDR2 is SVGAGI. The V gene lost 0 bases and the J gene lost 1 base, with 12 bases spanning the gap. The CDR3 spans 16 residues. The CDR3 loop reads CASSYSKNRFQETQYF. CDR3 nucleotides: TGTGCCAGCAGTTACTCGAAAAACAGGTTCCAAGAGACCCAGTACTTC.

The V call is TRBV15, the J call TRBJ1-5, with D maybe TRBD1 (5 bases). The CDR3 has 16 amino acids. Germline CDR1 is LNHNV and CDR2 is YYDKDF (reference sequence). Trimming left V 0 bases short and J 10 bases short, with 19 bases between. The CDR3: CATSRDKQALASPQHF. CDR3 coding DNA: TGTGCCACCAGCAGAGATAAACAGGCCCTTGCCAGCCCCCAGCATTTT. The entire variable domain, with the rest obtained from reference TRBV15 and TRBJ1-5, is as follows: DAMVIQNPRYQVTQFGKPVTLSCSQTLNHNVMYWYQQKSSQAPKLLFHYYDKDFNNEADTPDNFQSRRPNTSFCFLDIRSPGLGDTAMYLCATSRDKQALASPQHFGDGTRLSIL.

The chain is built from TRBV10-2 and TRBJ2-1; 9 nucleotides match TRBD2. The CDR3 runs 15 residues. Germline CDR1 WSHSY, CDR2 SAAADI. Germline trimming cut 7 bases from V and 0 bases from J; bases unmatched to any gene: 4. The CDR3 coding sequence is TGCGCCAGCATTGGAGCGGGAGGCTCCTACAATGAGCAGTTCTTC. Amino acid sequence: CASIGAGGSYNEQFF.

As to this clone: Other DNA variants within this sample encode the same CDR3. This chain uses TRBV19 with TRBJ1-3; D gene unclear. V was trimmed by 1 base and J by 1 base, leaving 5 bases between them. Germline values: CDR1 LNHDA, CDR2 SQIVND (reference sequence). The CDR3 is made up of 14 amino acids. CDR3 nucleotide sequence: TGTGCCAGTAGTATAGGGAGATCTGGAAACACCATATATTTT. It is translated as CASSIGRSGNTIYF.

With regard to this clone: At the DNA level, this CDR3 is encoded by other sequences in the same sample as well. V and J are TRBV6-1 and TRBJ1-3, with D possibly TRBD1 on 6 matching bases. Per the germline V gene, CDR1 is MNHNS and CDR2 is SASEGT. This CDR3 has 13 residues. With 9 bases removed from V and 0 bases from J, the gap between germline ends came to 9 bases. The chain's CDR3 is CASRDNSGNTIYF. The CDR3 DNA follows: TGTGCCAGTCGGGACAACTCTGGAAACACCATATATTTT.

V is TRBV10-3 and J is TRBJ1-2; 11 nucleotides agree with TRBD1. The CDR3 sequence is 17 residues long. Germline V gene data show CDR1 as ENHRY and CDR2 as SYGVKD. Germline trimming cut 0 bases from V and 2 bases from J; bases unmatched to any gene: 5. In nucleotides, the CDR3 is TGTGCCATCAGTGAGTCGGACAGGGGGCCCCTCAACTATGGCTACACCTTC. This translates into CAISESDRGPLNYGYTF.

A few counts support this clone. The same CDR3 also results from other DNA sequences found in this sample. The chain links TRBV29-1 to TRBJ1-1; weak D call: TRBD1 (6 bases). Germline V CDR1 and CDR2: SQVTM, ANQGSEA. The CDR3 spans 12 residues. V lost 6 bases and J lost 1, with 9 bases in between. The DNA for the CDR3 is TGCAGCGTGAACAGGGCGAACACTGAAGCTTTCTTT. Amino acid sequence: CSVNRANTEAFF. The complete variable domain, with remaining parts taken from reference TRBV29-1 and TRBJ1-1, reads SAVISQKPSRDICQRGTSLTIQCQVDSQVTMMFWYRQQPGQSLTLIATANQGSEATYESGFVIDKFPISRPNLTFSTLTVSNMSPEDSSIYLCSVNRANTEAFFGQGTRLTVV.

This sequence joins TRBV5-8 and TRBJ1-1, with a weak D call TRBD1 (6 bases). The CDR3 is 18 residues long. The germline V and J ends were trimmed by 0 bases and 3 bases, with 21 bases remaining between them. Germline V lookup: CDR1 SGHTS, CDR2 YDEGEE. The CDR3 nucleotides read TGTGCCAGCAGCTTGGTGTCTTTTTGGGGGGCTTATGACACTGAAGCTTTCTTT. Translation gives CASSLVSFWGAYDTEAFF.

A note on this clone: The same CDR3 can be traced to other DNA sequences in this sample. The chain combines TRBV29-1 with TRBJ1-2; D is unresolved. With 3 bases removed from V and 5 bases from J, the gap between germline ends came to 7 bases. The CDR3 is 11 residues long. CDR1 and CDR2 (germline): SQVTM, ANQGSEA. The CDR3 here is CSVDEGYGYTF. DNA of the CDR3: TGCAGCGTTGATGAAGGGTATGGCTACACCTTC.

The chain has TRBV21-1 and TRBJ2-5; the D call of TRBD1 is as the table states it, not checked on the DNA. TRBV21-1 is designated a pseudogene. The CDR3 sequence is 14 residues long. The CDR3 spells CASSKAGGAETQYF. The CDR3, as DNA: TGTGCCAGCAGCAAAGCAGGGGGCGCAGAGACCCAGTACTTC.

This rearrangement joins TRBV18 to TRBJ1-3, with 7 bases matching TRBD1. This CDR3 comprises 16 residues. The germline gives CDR1 KGHSH, CDR2 LQKENI. J was trimmed by 3 bases and V by 3 bases; bases with no gene match: 8. The CDR3 reads CASSPFNRGNGNTIYF. The DNA for the CDR3 is TGTGCCAGCTCACCCTTCAACAGGGGTAATGGAAACACCATATATTTT. The full variable domain, completed using reference TRBV18 and TRBJ1-3, is NAGVMQNPRHLVRRRGQEARLRCSPMKGHSHVYWYRQLPEEGLKFMVYLQKENIIDESGMPKERFSAEFPKEGPSILRIQQVVRGDSAAYFCASSPFNRGNGNTIYFGEGSWLTVV.

This clone was detected only once. The chain couples TRBV18 to TRBJ2-4; D possibly corresponds to TRBD1 (5 bases). The ends were cut back, 2 bases at V and 0 bases at J, with 8 bases in the middle. Germline CDR1 is KGHSH and CDR2 is LQKENI. The CDR3 runs to 15 residues. CDR3 DNA sequence: TGTGCCAGCTCACCAGACAGACCAGCCAAAAACATTCAGTACTTC. It translates to CASSPDRPAKNIQYF. Filled out from reference TRBV18 and TRBJ2-4, the complete variable domain reads NAGVMQNPRHLVRRRGQEARLRCSPMKGHSHVYWYRQLPEEGLKFMVYLQKENIIDESGMPKERFSAEFPKEGPSILRIQQVVRGDSAAYFCASSPDRPAKNIQYFGAGTRLSVL.

This rearrangement joins TRBV15 to TRBJ2-1, with 8 bases lining up with TRBD2. CDR3 length: 15 residues. Germline values: CDR1 LNHNV, CDR2 YYDKDF (reference sequence). V lost 3 bases and J lost 0; bases outside the gene matches: 1. As DNA, the CDR3 is TGTGCCACCAGCAGTAGCGGGGCCTCCTACAATGAGCAGTTCTTC. It specifies CATSSSGASYNEQFF.

The CDR3 bases are TGTGCCAGCTCACCAGGACAGTCCACCTACGAGCAGTACTTC. It specifies CASSPGQSTYEQYF. The rearrangement links TRBV18 to TRBJ2-7; D might be TRBD1 (6 bases). CDR1 is KGHSH and CDR2 is LQKENI in the germline V gene. CDR3 length: 14 amino acids. V lost 2 bases to trimming and J lost 2 bases, with 10 bases between them.

The V gene is TRBV7-2, the J gene TRBJ1-5; the D gene is possibly TRBD1 (5 bases). This CDR3 contains 15 residues. In germline, CDR1 is SGHTA, CDR2 FQGNSA. V gave up 5 bases and J gave up 2 bases, with 13 bases separating them. This CDR3 is CASSARGSRNQPQHF. CDR3 in DNA: TGTGCCAGCAGCGCCCGGGGGAGCCGCAATCAGCCCCAGCATTTT.

This chain joins TRBV7-2 and TRBJ1-1; 8 nucleotides align to TRBD1. This CDR3 is built from 15 residues. Germline V gives CDR1 SGHTA, CDR2 FQGNSA. With 5 bases clipped from V and 3 bases from J, the junction kept 8 bases outside the gene matches. The CDR3 spells CASSQGGTGYTEAFF. In nucleotides, the CDR3 is TGTGCCAGCAGCCAGGGAGGGACAGGTTACACTGAAGCTTTCTTT.

To note about this clone: This specimen includes other DNA sequences encoding the same CDR3. The chain has TRBV28 and TRBJ2-7; 7 bases line up with TRBD2. Germline values: CDR1 MDHEN, CDR2 SYDVKM. The trim removed 3 bases at V and 1 base at J, leaving 3 bases unmatched. The CDR3 is 14 amino acids. The CDR3 bases are TGTGCCAGCAGTTTGCTGCGGGGGTCCTACGAGCAGTACTTC. Its protein product is CASSLLRGSYEQYF. The full variable domain, rest sourced from reference TRBV28 and TRBJ2-7, is DVKVTQSSRYLVKRTGEKVFLECVQDMDHENMFWYRQDPGLGLRLIYFSYDVKMKEKGDIPEGYSVSREKKERFSLILESASTNQTSMYLCASSLLRGSYEQYFGPGTRLTVT.

This sequence joins TRBV6-1 and TRBJ1-1; D call uncertain. Germline CDR1 is MNHNS and CDR2 is SASEGT. V was shortened by 5 bases and J by 0 bases, with 13 bases between the two germline ends. The CDR3 sequence is 15 residues long. The CDR3 loop reads CASSRHSNLNTEAFF. For the CDR3, the DNA is TGTGCCAGCAGTCGACACTCGAATTTGAACACTGAAGCTTTCTTT.

The rearrangement uses TRBV10-1 and TRBJ2-1, with 12 bases fitting TRBD2. Germline V lookup: CDR1 WNHNN, CDR2 SYGVQD (reference sequence). V trimming: 5 bases; J trimming: 6 bases; junction bases outside the gene matches: 5. CDR3 size: 15 residues. The CDR3: CASSRTSGRTNEQFF. The CDR3 DNA follows: TGCGCCAGCAGTCGTACTAGCGGGAGGACCAATGAGCAGTTCTTC.

This clone was seen only once. This sequence joins TRBV10-3 and TRBJ2-7; D remains unclear. The V end was cut by 0 bases, the J end by 7 bases, with 4 bases between. There are 11 residues in the CDR3. Germline V gene sequence: CDR1 ENHRY, CDR2 SYGVKD. The CDR3 DNA reads as TGTGCCATCAGTGAGTCGTTTGAGCAGTACTTC. It specifies CAISESFEQYF.